The clone carrying this T cell receptor (beta chain) was counted ten times or more. Its cognate antigen is unknown. Each sorted-subset library came from approximately 940,000 CD4+ or CD8+ T cells. The source of the sample is a study of neurological immune-mediated disorders. The study, taken as a whole, reports: Expanded clones shared no identical CDR3 amino acid sequences across subjects, which suggested private TCR-beta repertoires in all groups.

TCRdb recomputed calls from the 5' RACE reads with MiXCR, one row per CDR3 protein. The data show fewer than 45,000 distinct CDR3 sequences, more than 5% seen once. The V gene end was trimmed by 2 bases and the J gene end by 5 bases; junction bases not matched to a gene: 5. CDR1 and CDR2 (germline): SGHTA, FQGNSA. There are 15 residues in the CDR3. Sequencing was carried out using CD4+ T cells from blood. This TCR was recovered from a woman aged 40 to 55 in good health. This rearrangement joins TRBV7-2 to TRBJ2-7; 11 nucleotides line up with TRBD2. CDR3 bases: TGTGCCAGCAGCTTATTTCTAGCGGGAGGTAACGAGCAGTACTTC. It translates to CASSLFLAGGNEQYF.